The T cell receptor (beta chain) described here comes from a study of cytomegalovirus exposure and HLA in healthy donors. Study as a whole: Early released data had approximately 86 million unique TCRs, all coming from HLA-typed donors.

Primers: 60 Vbeta forward and 13 Jbeta reverse. Only in-frame clones appear in the TCRdb table, and some are missing; sequencing was by immunoSEQ multiplex PCR. The sample comprises around 89,000 clones, more than 65% of which are singletons, and roughly 1.3% rests with the top ten. The CDR3 sequence is 18 residues long. Germline V lookup: CDR1 LNHNV, CDR2 YYDKDF (reference sequence). The junction had 11 bases not matched to a gene; V was cut back by 0 bases and J by 9 bases. This TCR came from a girl aged 2-10 years in good health and CMV-seropositive. Sequences were obtained from PBMCs. The genes are TRBV15 and TRBJ2-1; 13 bases fit TRBD2. The CDR3 sequence is CATSRDSNGLAGAGEQFF. The CDR3 DNA reads TGTGCCACCAGCAGAGATTCGAATGGACTAGCGGGAGCTGGTGAGCAGTTCTTC.